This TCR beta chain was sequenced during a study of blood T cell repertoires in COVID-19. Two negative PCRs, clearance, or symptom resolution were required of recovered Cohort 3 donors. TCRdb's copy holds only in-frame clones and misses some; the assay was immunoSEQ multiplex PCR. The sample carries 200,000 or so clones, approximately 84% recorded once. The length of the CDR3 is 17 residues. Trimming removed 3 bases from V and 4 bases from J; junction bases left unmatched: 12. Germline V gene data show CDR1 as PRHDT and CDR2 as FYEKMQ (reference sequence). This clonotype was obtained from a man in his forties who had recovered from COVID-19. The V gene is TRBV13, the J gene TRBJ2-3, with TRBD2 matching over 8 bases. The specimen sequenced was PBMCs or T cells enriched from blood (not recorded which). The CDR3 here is CASSFILGGGSPDTQYF. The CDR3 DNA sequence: TGTGCCAGCAGCTTTATCCTCGGGGGGGGCTCACCAGATACGCAGTATTTT.